This T cell receptor (beta chain) was profiled in a study of breast tumors, draining lymph nodes, adjacent tissues. The study, taken as a whole, reports: Most tumor T cells seemingly derive from lymph node, then expand in tumor. Tumors had less TCR diversity than lymph nodes, more than nontumor tissue.

TCRdb reprocessed the multiplex PCR reads with MiXCR, giving one entry per CDR3 protein. The top ten hold 3.5% to 4.5% of the sample, which has roughly 120,000 distinct CDR3 sequences, nearly 20% seen once. The lymph nodes were axillary draining lymph nodes from breast cancer patients. This clonotype was detected many times. Its antigen is not identified. In germline, CDR1 is SGHDT, CDR2 YYEEEE. Trimming cost V 3 bases and J 6 bases; bases outside gene matches: 16. CDR3 length equals 18 residues. The origin of this receptor is a female donor with breast cancer. Some clones in this sample may be carry-over from other donors' samples. The V call is TRBV5-6, the J call TRBJ2-1; 9 nucleotides agree with TRBD2. Sequenced sample: axillary lymph node tissue. CDR3 sequence reads: CASSWEGTSSLARNEQFF. DNA of the CDR3: TGTGCCAGCAGCTGGGAGGGGACTAGCTCCCTTGCACGCAATGAGCAGTTCTTC.